This record covers a single T cell receptor beta chain. In the authors' workflow: By means of reference gene primer amplification, nucleated cell counts were estimated. The table came from immunoSEQ multiplex PCR; TCRdb's copy has only in-frame clones and leaves some out. Clonal size and the V and J genes are those of that table, whereas D and trimming came from the DNA. Of around 250,000 clones listed, approximately 90% are singletons. Participants came from fewer than 25 US areas, aged about 18 to 90 years. Participants were placed into cohorts based on the clinical history they reported. The sample comes from a study of blood T cell repertoires in COVID-19. The wider study: Collection of acute and convalescent COVID-19 samples took place in the United States, Italy and Spain.

Germline-derived CDR1 and CDR2 are ENHRY and SYGVKD. The CDR3 length is 15 residues. V shed 6 bases and J 7 bases; nucleotides not matched to a gene: 6. Sequencing was done on a sample of PBMCs or T cells enriched from blood (not recorded which). This clonotype was obtained from a woman younger than 45 with acute COVID-19. The chain is built from TRBV10-3 and TRBJ2-1, with 13 bases that match TRBD2. CDR3 coding DNA: TGTGCCATCAGGACGACTAGCGGGAGGTTGAATGAGCAGTTCTTC. Translation: CAIRTTSGRLNEQFF.